This T cell receptor beta chain was documented in a study of T cell clonality in common variable immunodeficiency. Heparinized whole blood, roughly 4.5 to 9 ml, came from each donor. Sequenced by immunoSEQ multiplex PCR; TCRdb stores in-frame clones only, minus some. The profile covers roughly 70,000 clones, none occurring a single time. This clone has a count of ten or more. Its matching antigen is unknown. Read data end 3 residues before the CDR3 end; the end is taken from the germline J gene. Germline values: CDR1 LNHDA, CDR2 SQIVND (reference sequence). The CDR3 is made up of 15 amino acids. The germline V and J ends were trimmed by 7 bases and 4 bases, with 19 bases remaining between them. Regarding the study as a whole: Fewer TCRbeta clones were shared among CVID subjects than controls.

The chain uses TRBV19 and TRBJ1-1, with D tentatively TRBD1 (5 bases). This TCR was recovered from a person aged 18 to 70 in good health. Sequenced: peripheral blood mononuclear cells. The part of the CDR3 DNA that was read is TGTGCCAGTACCTCCGGGGGAGGCCGTGGCACTGAA. This sequence encodes CASTSGGGRGTE. The entire CDR3 protein is CASTSGGGRGTEAFF.